This T cell receptor (beta chain) was profiled in a study of blood T cell repertoires in COVID-19. The wider study: The study drew acute and convalescent COVID-19 samples from the United States, Italy and Spain. T cells, B-cell-depleted T cells, or PBMCs provided the cDNA or gDNA that served as material.

The germline V gene has CDR1 MNHNS and CDR2 SASEGT. V was pared by 3 bases and J by 0 bases, with 17 bases between. This CDR3 spans 17 amino acids. Only one count was recorded for this clone. A read error is possible here, since a much larger clone lies one base away. Source study methods: Cell counts per sample came from amplifying reference gene primers. The data were produced by immunoSEQ multiplex PCR, yet TCRdb's version contains in-frame clones alone and is incomplete. V and J calls and clone size follow that table, whereas D and trimming were derived from the DNA. The sample carries roughly 140,000 clones, approximately 80% recorded once.

The chain employs TRBV6-1 and TRBJ1-1; D perhaps matches TRBD1 (5 bases). Sequencing was carried out using peripheral blood. This sequence was found in a woman between 45 and 60 years old with acute or convalescent COVID-19. CDR3 sequence: CASSDLGRGSLNTEAFF. The CDR3, as DNA: TGTGCCAGCAGTGATTTAGGACGGGGGTCTCTGAACACTGAAGCTTTCTTT.